Listed here are 32 T cell receptor beta chains from one sample, sequenced in a study of shared clonotypes between healthy human individuals (dated by TCRdb to the early 2020s). CD8 naive samples consisted of CD45RO-negative cells that were positively selected for CCR7, yielding a CD45RA+CCR7+ population without TemRA cells. Preparation of the library involved the immunoSEQ multiplex PCR assay. TCRdb retrieved this table from immuneACCESS and kept in-frame rearrangements only. Not all clones are present; in checked studies, unresolved V genes account for under half, and no reason is known for the remainder. The sample table holds millions of clones, of which 85% to 95% were seen once. The ten largest make up around 1.7% of the sample. Sequencing used naive CD8+ T cells from PBMCs. The cell subset or site tag for this specimen amounts to: CD45RA+CCR7+. The receptors stem from a young man in good health. Some clones in this sample may be carry-over from other donors' samples.

The chain uses TRBV11-2 and TRBJ2-7; a weak D match, TRBD1 (6 bases). Germline lookup yields CDR1 SGHAT and CDR2 FQNNGV. Trimming pared 4 bases from V and 6 bases from J, leaving 22 bases between. The CDR3 runs to 16 residues. The CDR3 nucleotides read TGTGCCAGCAGCTCGTCGAGGGGGTTGGGGACCCTCGAGCAGTACTTC. Translated: CASSSSRGLGTLEQYF.

This clone came up once. The gene calls are TRBV28 and TRBJ1-4, with TRBD1 as a possible D gene (5 bases). V was pared by 3 bases and J by 8 bases, with 34 bases between. This CDR3 spans 21 amino acids. Germline V gives CDR1 MDHEN, CDR2 SYDVKM. The CDR3, as DNA: TGTGCCAGCAGTTTTCGTCGGATTCCTCTGCTGCGGGGGTGGGCTCGGGAAAAACTGTTTTTT. This gives the protein CASSFRRIPLLRGWAREKLFF.

This sequence joins TRBV15 and TRBJ2-3; possible D gene TRBD2, 5 bases. The germline gives CDR1 LNHNV, CDR2 YYDKDF (reference sequence). V lost 8 bases and J lost 0, with 21 bases in between. This CDR3 is 17 amino acids long. The CDR3 is CATHKTQVDSSTDTQYF. DNA for the CDR3: TGTGCCACCCACAAGACCCAGGTGGACTCTAGCACAGATACGCAGTATTTT.

The chain combines TRBV9 with TRBJ2-7; D is possibly TRBD2 (6 bases). V was clipped by 3 bases and J by 2 bases, with 12 bases between them. There are 14 residues in the CDR3. Germline values: CDR1 SGDLS, CDR2 YYNGEE. CDR3 loop: CASSDREPPYEQYF. CDR3 bases: TGTGCCAGCAGCGATCGGGAGCCCCCCTACGAGCAGTACTTC.

The chain couples TRBV5-1 to TRBJ2-2; D possibly corresponds to TRBD2 (6 bases). The V end was cut by 5 bases, the J end by 2 bases, with 16 bases between. The CDR3 loop spans 16 amino acids. Germline V gives CDR1 SGHRS, CDR2 YFSETQ. The CDR3, as DNA: TGCGCCAGCAGAATAACTAGGGACTCTAACACCGGGGAGCTGTTTTTT. Protein sequence: CASRITRDSNTGELFF.

V is TRBV6-5 and J is TRBJ2-1; 10 bases line up with TRBD1. Trimming took 2 bases from V and 5 from J; bases not matched to a gene: 3. The CDR3 runs to 15 residues. The germline V gene encodes CDR1 MNHEY and CDR2 SVGAGI. As DNA, the CDR3 is TGTGCCAGCAGTTACCTAGGGACAGGGGACAATGAGCAGTTCTTC. Translated, it gives CASSYLGTGDNEQFF.

Concerning this clone: This sample includes further DNA sequences coding for the same CDR3. CDR3 bases: TGTGCCAGTAGTATAACGGGGAGCTCCTACAATGAGCAGTTCTTC. Amino acids: CASSITGSSYNEQFF. The chain combines TRBV19 with TRBJ2-1, with D possibly TRBD2 on 5 matching bases. Germline V gives CDR1 LNHDA, CDR2 SQIVND (reference sequence). Deletions cut 2 bases from V and 0 bases from J, with 8 bases between. CDR3 length: 15 residues.

The V and J genes are TRBV6-5 and TRBJ1-2; no definite D call. V lost 2 bases and J 8 bases, leaving 12 bases between the germline ends. The CDR3 runs 13 residues. Germline values: CDR1 MNHEY, CDR2 SVGAGI. For the CDR3, the DNA is TGTGCCAGCAGTTACGGGTTCTATATGGGCTACACCTTC. Protein: CASSYGFYMGYTF.

J is TRBJ2-6 and V is TRBV29-1, with 8 bases aligning to TRBD1. The germline V gene has CDR1 SQVTM and CDR2 ANQGSEA. The ends lost 1 base at V and 0 bases at J; junction bases unmatched: 8. The CDR3 has 18 residues. DNA for the CDR3: TGCAGCGTTGAAGTGCTGACAGGGGTCGACTCTGGGGCCAACGTCCTGACTTTC. Protein product: CSVEVLTGVDSGANVLTF.

The V gene is TRBV4-1, the J gene TRBJ1-2; D is undetermined. CDR1 and CDR2 from the germline V gene are MGHRA and YSYEKL. Trimming pared 1 base from V and 8 bases from J, leaving 17 bases between. This CDR3 is 15 amino acids long. The CDR3 nucleotides read TGCGCCAGCAGCCAAGTACTTGAGGATAGAAGAGGCTACACCTTC. Translation gives CASSQVLEDRRGYTF.

For this clone: Other DNA sequences in this specimen translate into the identical CDR3. The chain combines TRBV6-5 with TRBJ2-7, with D unclear. Germline V CDR1 and CDR2: MNHEY, SVGAGI. The CDR3 runs to 12 residues. Trimming stripped 4 bases from V and 4 bases from J, with 8 bases between. In nucleotides, the CDR3 is TGTGCCAGCAGTTCTCCCTCATACGAGCAGTACTTC. Protein sequence: CASSSPSYEQYF.

The chain recombines TRBV19 with TRBJ1-2; D is uncertain. V was trimmed by 5 bases and J by 8 bases, leaving 9 bases between them. Germline V gene lookup returns CDR1 LNHDA and CDR2 SQIVND (reference sequence). The CDR3 spans 11 residues. The CDR3 DNA reads TGTGCCAGTAGTCCCGGACGAGGCTACACCTTC. Translating gives CASSPGRGYTF.

The genes are TRBV5-1 and TRBJ2-1, with 12 bases matching TRBD2. CDR1 SGHRS and CDR2 YFSETQ come from the germline V gene. The CDR3 totals 18 residues. Losses at the gene ends were 0 bases for V and 8 bases for J; bases not matched to a gene: 12. The CDR3 bases are TGCGCCAGCAGCTTGGGACGACTAGCGGGAGAACCCTCCGATGAGCAGTTCTTC. This encodes CASSLGRLAGEPSDEQFF. Drawing the rest from reference TRBV5-1 and TRBJ2-1, the complete variable domain is KAGVTQTPRYLIKTRGQQVTLSCSPISGHRSVSWYQQTPGQGLQFLFEYFSETQRNKGNFPGRFSGRQFSNSRSEMNVSTLELGDSALYLCASSLGRLAGEPSDEQFFGPGTRLTVL.

The chain joins TRBV5-6 to TRBJ2-7, with D unresolved. The CDR3 runs 12 residues. From germline, CDR1 is SGHDT and CDR2 YYEEEE. V lost 4 bases, J lost 9 bases, and 14 bases lay in between. In nucleotides, the CDR3 is TGTGCCAGCAGCGGGATTGCTCTGGGGCAGTACTTC. It is translated as CASSGIALGQYF.

The V and J genes are TRBV27 and TRBJ1-5; TRBD1 aligns across 8 bases. This CDR3 has 14 residues. CDR1 MNHEY and CDR2 SMNVEV come from the germline V gene (reference sequence). V shed 6 bases, J shed 7 bases, and the junction held 8 bases outside the gene matches. The CDR3 sequence is CASSPQGVGQPQHF. The DNA for the CDR3 is TGTGCCAGCAGCCCACAGGGGGTCGGGCAGCCCCAGCATTTT.

Comment on this clone: The same CDR3 can be traced to other DNA sequences in this sample. The chain uses TRBV9 and TRBJ2-7; D gene ambiguous. The CDR3 is made up of 14 amino acids. CDR1 and CDR2 (germline): SGDLS, YYNGEE. V shed 0 bases and J shed 2 bases, with 9 bases lying between them. The CDR3 DNA follows: TGTGCCAGCAGCGTAGACGGATCTACCTACGAGCAGTACTTC. Its protein is CASSVDGSTYEQYF.

The chain joins TRBV7-9 to TRBJ1-3; D may be TRBD1 (6 bases). The CDR3 has 17 residues. Trimming stripped 2 bases from V and 0 bases from J, with 14 bases between. Germline CDR1 reads SEHNR; CDR2 reads FQNEAQ (reference sequence). This chain's CDR3 is CASSLRGDPSSGNTIYF. CDR3 sequence (DNA): TGTGCCAGCAGCTTAAGGGGGGACCCCTCCTCTGGAAACACCATATATTTT. Variable domain in full (rest from reference TRBV7-9 and TRBJ1-3): DTGVSQNPRHKITKRGQNVTFRCDPISEHNRLYWYRQTLGQGPEFLTYFQNEAQLEKSRLLSDRFSAERPKGSFSTLEIQRTEQGDSAMYLCASSLRGDPSSGNTIYFGEGSWLTVV.

This chain joins TRBV12-5 and TRBJ2-1, with 9 nucleotides matching TRBD2. Trimming took 2 bases from V and 5 from J; bases not matched to a gene: 4. The CDR3 length is 15 residues. Germline V gene lookup returns CDR1 LGHNT and CDR2 FRNRAP. CDR3 bases: TGTGCTAGTGGTTTGATGGGACTAGCCCACAATGAGCAGTTCTTC. Its protein is CASGLMGLAHNEQFF. The full variable domain, its missing parts supplied by reference TRBV12-5 and TRBJ2-1, is DARVTQTPRHKVTEMGQEVTMRCQPILGHNTVFWYRQTMMQGLELLAYFRNRAPLDDSGMPKDRFSAEMPDATLATLKIQPSEPRDSAVYFCASGLMGLAHNEQFFGPGTRLTVL.

This clone was recorded only once. This sequence joins TRBV15 and TRBJ2-1, with 8 bases matching TRBD2. Germline CDR1 LNHNV, CDR2 YYDKDF (reference sequence). After removal of 8 bases from V and 4 bases from J, the junction contained 10 bases not matched to a gene. The CDR3 is 15 amino acids. The CDR3 loop is CATRTGSGAYNEQFF. The CDR3 region has the DNA TGTGCCACCCGCACAGGTAGCGGGGCATACAATGAGCAGTTCTTC.

The sample holds one count of this clone. The chain combines TRBV2 with TRBJ2-5; 7 nucleotides agree with TRBD2. The CDR3 covers 14 residues. CDR1 SNHLY and CDR2 FYNNEI come from the germline V gene. Losses at the gene ends were 7 bases for V and 9 bases for J; bases not matched to a gene: 14. The CDR3 sequence: CASTERVAGVAQYF. DNA for the CDR3: TGTGCCAGCACCGAAAGGGTGGCGGGAGTGGCCCAGTACTTC.

The chain is built from TRBV27 and TRBJ2-7; TRBD1 is a possible D gene (6 bases). With 5 bases removed from V and 9 bases from J, the gap between germline ends came to 20 bases. Germline assignment: CDR1 MNHEY and CDR2 SMNVEV (reference sequence). CDR3 size: 14 residues. DNA for the CDR3: TGTGCCAGCAGTAGCAGGGGTTATGGAGCGAGGCAGTACTTC. It encodes CASSSRGYGARQYF.

The CDR3 spells CASSYLGTGVHEQFF. CDR3 in DNA: TGTGCCAGCAGTTACCTCGGGACAGGGGTTCATGAGCAGTTCTTC. This chain connects TRBV6-6 to TRBJ2-1; 10 bases fit TRBD1. With 2 bases clipped from V and 8 bases from J, the junction kept 6 bases outside the gene matches. CDR1 MNHNY and CDR2 SVGAGI come from the germline V gene (reference sequence). The CDR3 runs 15 residues.

The rearrangement joins TRBV19 to TRBJ1-5; TRBD1 matches 7 bases. Germline V CDR1 and CDR2: LNHDA, SQIVND (reference sequence). V trimming: 5 bases; J trimming: 0 bases; junction bases outside the gene matches: 10. The CDR3 is made up of 17 amino acids. The DNA for the CDR3 is TGTGCCAGTAGTGAAACAGGGGTGGCCTATAGCAATCAGCCCCAGCATTTT. Its translation: CASSETGVAYSNQPQHF.

This chain joins TRBV9 and TRBJ1-2; weak D call: TRBD1 (5 bases). CDR1 is SGDLS, CDR2 YYNGEE, per germline. V dropped 3 bases and J dropped 6 bases, with 12 bases sitting between them. This CDR3 region has 13 residues. The CDR3 loop is CASSEGRGNGYTF. The CDR3 nucleotides are TGTGCCAGCAGCGAGGGACGGGGGAATGGCTACACCTTC.

The chain is built from TRBV11-1 and TRBJ2-7; D is perhaps TRBD1 or TRBD2 (6 bases each). Germline V gene sequence: CDR1 SGHAT, CDR2 FQDESV (reference sequence). The CDR3 covers 17 residues. Trimming took off 5 bases at V and 7 bases at J, with 27 bases between the two ends. The CDR3 reads CASSPKGGPYPTSEQYF. The DNA for the CDR3 is TGTGCCAGCAGCCCCAAAGGGGGGCCCTACCCGACTTCTGAGCAGTACTTC.

The chain links TRBV15 to TRBJ1-5; D might be TRBD1 (5 bases). V lost 1 base and J 6 bases, leaving 16 bases between the germline ends. Germline V gives CDR1 LNHNV, CDR2 YYDKDF (reference sequence). The CDR3 consists of 16 residues. The CDR3 region is CATSRAVGDSGQPQHF. CDR3 bases: TGTGCCACCAGCAGAGCCGTGGGGGATTCGGGTCAGCCCCAGCATTTT.

The chain carries TRBV6-6 and TRBJ2-7; TRBD1 aligns across 7 bases. The CDR3 is 12 amino acids. Trimming at V came to 6 bases and at J to 7 bases, leaving 6 bases not matched to a gene. Germline lookup yields CDR1 MNHNY and CDR2 SVGAGI (reference sequence). CDR3 nucleotides: TGTGCCAGCAGCACAGGGACAGTTGAGCAGTACTTC. It is translated as CASSTGTVEQYF.

The rearrangement links TRBV2 to TRBJ1-2; 10 bases agree with TRBD1. Germline-derived CDR1 and CDR2 are SNHLY and FYNNEI. V shed 5 bases, J shed 3 bases, and the junction held 9 bases outside the gene matches. CDR3 length: 16 residues. The CDR3 sequence is CASSQTMDRGDYGYTF. The CDR3 bases are TGTGCCAGCAGTCAGACAATGGACAGGGGGGACTATGGCTACACCTTC. The variable domain in full, with the rest retrieved from reference TRBV2 and TRBJ1-2, is EPEVTQTPSHQVTQMGQEVILRCVPISNHLYFYWYRQILGQKVEFLVSFYNNEISEKSEIFDDQFSVERPDGSNFTLKIRSTKLEDSAMYFCASSQTMDRGDYGYTFGSGTRLTVV.

Notes on this clone: The same CDR3 is also encoded by other DNA sequences in this sample. This rearrangement joins TRBV11-2 to TRBJ2-7; tentative D call: TRBD2 (5 bases). Trimming took off 3 bases at V and 4 bases at J, with 7 bases between the two ends. The CDR3 is 12 residues long. Germline V gene lookup returns CDR1 SGHAT and CDR2 FQNNGV. The CDR3 DNA reads TGTGCCAGCAGCTTTAGCGATTACGAGCAGTACTTC. Amino acid sequence: CASSFSDYEQYF.

J is TRBJ1-5 and V is TRBV15; 8 bases align to TRBD1. Germline V gives CDR1 LNHNV, CDR2 YYDKDF (reference sequence). The V segment lost 0 bases and the J segment 3 bases; nucleotides outside the gene matches: 7. The CDR3 consists of 17 residues. In DNA form, the CDR3 reads TGTGCCACCAGCAGAGAACCAGGGGGCCCCTCCAATCAGCCCCAGCATTTT. Protein sequence: CATSREPGGPSNQPQHF.

The chain has TRBV18 and TRBJ2-7, with D tentatively TRBD2 (6 bases). V was trimmed by 0 bases and J by 0 bases, leaving 21 bases between them. Germline V lookup: CDR1 KGHSH, CDR2 LQKENI. The CDR3 length is 19 residues. CDR3 loop: CASSPPKGRGIESSYEQYF. CDR3 DNA sequence: TGTGCCAGCTCACCACCGAAGGGACGGGGGATAGAGAGCTCCTACGAGCAGTACTTC.

About this clone: This same CDR3 is encoded by further DNA sequences in the sample. The V and J genes are TRBV7-9 and TRBJ2-5; D possibly corresponds to TRBD2 (6 bases). Trimming cost V 1 base and J 0 bases, with 6 bases left between them. Germline loops: CDR1 SEHNR, CDR2 FQNEAQ (reference sequence). This CDR3 region has 14 residues. In nucleotides, the CDR3 is TGTGCCAGCAGCTTAGGGACTAACCAAGAGACCCAGTACTTC. Encoded protein: CASSLGTNQETQYF.